This TCR beta chain was profiled in a study of blood T cell repertoires in COVID-19. Germline V gives CDR1 SGHTA, CDR2 FQGNSA. The CDR3 loop spans 16 amino acids. V trimming: 1 base; J trimming: 6 bases; junction bases outside the gene matches: 10. The method was immunoSEQ multiplex PCR; TCRdb's version includes in-frame clones alone and lacks a portion of them. The sample holds around 200,000 clones, approximately 79% seen once. This chain joins TRBV7-2 and TRBJ2-7, with 9 bases fitting TRBD2. Sequencing was performed on peripheral blood. This sequence originates from a human donor in a cohort sampled during active COVID-19. The CDR3 loop reads CASSLVAGGPDFEQYF. The CDR3 coding sequence is TGTGCCAGCAGCTTAGTTGCGGGAGGGCCTGATTTCGAGCAGTACTTC.